This T cell receptor beta chain originates from a study of blood T cell repertoires in COVID-19. Study details: The study drew acute and convalescent COVID-19 samples from the United States, Italy and Spain.

Profiled with immunoSEQ multiplex PCR; TCRdb holds only in-frame clones, not every one. The table lists about 200,000 clones, around 84% of them singletons, with around 5.7% in the top ten. CDR3 length equals 15 residues. Germline CDR1 KGHSH, CDR2 LQKENI. V shed 5 bases and J 4 bases; nucleotides not matched to a gene: 9. The sequencing input was peripheral blood. V gene TRBV18 combines with J gene TRBJ2-5; 8 nucleotides align to TRBD1. The TCR originated in a man older than 75 with acute or convalescent COVID-19. The chain's CDR3 is CASSSSQGAGETQYF. The DNA for the CDR3 is TGTGCCAGCTCATCGTCCCAGGGGGCTGGAGAGACCCAGTACTTC.